This TCR beta chain was observed in a study of cytomegalovirus exposure and HLA in healthy donors. Across the study: Researchers previously reported finding 100 million or so unique TCR beta sequences from 170 million or so T cells.

The CDR3 has 15 amino acids. The J segment lost 7 bases and the V segment lost 4 bases, leaving 11 bases of the junction unmatched. The germline V gene encodes CDR1 SGHTA and CDR2 FQGNSA. Whole-study results and caveats: Within an earlier analysis, most TCR beta V segments proved productive either about 90% or about 30% of the time. V- and J-gene trimming in TCR beta was tied to a missense DCLRE1C variant by an analysis performed later.

This clone was observed a handful of times. Its antigen is unidentified. A multiplex PCR was run with 60 Vbeta primers and 13 Jbeta primers. Clones were sequenced by immunoSEQ multiplex PCR, and TCRdb holds only the in-frame ones, with some missing. The table has 90,000 to 150,000 clones, roughly 82% seen once; the top ten hold more than 1.4%. The chain has TRBV7-2 and TRBJ2-7; 9 bases line up with TRBD1. The sequenced material came from PBMCs. The clonotype originates from a young woman in good health and CMV-seronegative. The CDR3 DNA reads as TGTGCCAGCAGCTCCGACAGGGGGGCCTTAGGAGAGCAGTACTTC. Amino acid sequence: CASSSDRGALGEQYF.